These 18 T cell receptor beta chains came from one sample sequenced in a study of T cell responses to AZD1222 COVID-19 vaccine (dated by TCRdb to the early 2020s). The sample's time point, from its label and the paper: baseline before first vaccination. Library creation used the immunoSEQ multiplex PCR assay. Drawn from immuneACCESS, this table holds only the in-frame rearrangements with V and J called that TCRdb kept. Clones are partly lost; checked studies trace under half to an unresolved V gene and leave the rest unexplained. The sample records approximately 68,000 clones, 87% of which are singletons. Jointly, the top ten make up 24% of the sample. This material consisted of peripheral blood, taken on day 0 of AZD1222 vaccination. These receptors originate from an adult in good health.

A single count supports this clone. The chain employs TRBV11-2 and TRBJ1-5; 8 bases align to TRBD1. The germline V gene has CDR1 SGHAT and CDR2 FQNNGV. The CDR3 runs to 14 residues. V was clipped by 3 bases and J by 7 bases; unmatched bases: 5. CDR3 sequence: CASSFGAGGQPQHF. The CDR3 nucleotides are TGTGCCAGCAGCTTCGGAGCAGGGGGCCAGCCCCAGCATTTT.

This clone came up a few times. The V call is TRBV16, the J call TRBJ1-5; D perhaps matches TRBD1 (5 bases). The CDR3 loop spans 14 amino acids. Per the germline V gene, CDR1 is KGHSY and CDR2 is FQNENV. V was cut by 0 bases and J by 5 bases, with 8 bases left in between. CDR3 bases: TGTGCCAGCAGCCAATCGGGGGAGTATCAGCCCCAGCATTTT. Amino acids: CASSQSGEYQPQHF.

CDR3 amino acids: CASTMGQGLTYEQYF. The CDR3 DNA follows: TGTGCCAGTACCATGGGACAGGGGTTGACCTACGAGCAGTACTTC. The rearrangement links TRBV19 to TRBJ2-7, with 10 nucleotides matching TRBD1. J lost 2 bases, V lost 7 bases, and 8 bases had no gene match. Germline CDR1 reads LNHDA; CDR2 reads SQIVND (reference sequence). The CDR3 covers 15 residues.

This chain joins TRBV19 and TRBJ2-1; 12 bases agree with TRBD2. J lost 6 bases, V lost 5 bases, and 11 bases had no gene match. The CDR3 runs 17 residues. The germline CDR1 and CDR2 sequences are LNHDA and SQIVND (reference sequence). This CDR3 reads CASSLLAGGQVGNEQFF. For the CDR3, the DNA is TGTGCCAGTAGTCTGCTAGCGGGGGGGCAGGTGGGCAATGAGCAGTTCTTC.

The rearrangement joins TRBV4-1 to TRBJ1-1; D uncertain. There are 13 residues in the CDR3. With 4 bases removed from V and 2 bases from J, the gap between germline ends came to 8 bases. Germline CDR1 MGHRA, CDR2 YSYEKL. The CDR3 region is CASSLLPNTEAFF. The DNA for the CDR3 is TGCGCCAGCAGCCTTCTTCCCAACACTGAAGCTTTCTTT.

The rearrangement links TRBV19 to TRBJ2-1; no clear D. V was clipped by 7 bases and J by 2 bases, with 12 bases between them. The CDR3 covers 14 residues. From germline, CDR1 is LNHDA and CDR2 SQIVND (reference sequence). CDR3 loop: CASTTRGAYNEQFF. The CDR3 DNA follows: TGTGCCAGTACTACACGTGGGGCCTACAATGAGCAGTTCTTC.

The chain combines TRBV11-2 with TRBJ2-5; 7 bases agree with TRBD2. The V gene end was trimmed by 5 bases and the J gene end by 4 bases; junction bases not matched to a gene: 4. Germline V lookup: CDR1 SGHAT, CDR2 FQNNGV. The CDR3 covers 13 residues. The CDR3 DNA reads TGTGCCAGCAGCCCCCCGGGGGGAGAGACCCAGTACTTC. Its translation: CASSPPGGETQYF. Looking up the rest from reference TRBV11-2 and TRBJ2-5 gives the full variable domain: EAGVAQSPRYKIIEKRQSVAFWCNPISGHATLYWYQQILGQGPKLLIQFQNNGVVDDSQLPKDRFSAERLKGVDSTLKIQPAKLEDSAVYLCASSPPGGETQYFGPGTRLLVL.

The rearrangement links TRBV5-4 to TRBJ1-2; 7 bases match TRBD1. V dropped 3 bases and J dropped 0; count of bases not matched to a gene: 2. Germline V gene sequence: CDR1 SGHNT, CDR2 YYREEE (reference sequence). The CDR3 loop spans 14 amino acids. CDR3 DNA: TGTGCCAGCAGCTGGGACAGCTCTAACTATGGCTACACCTTC. Its protein product is CASSWDSSNYGYTF.

The gene calls are TRBV2 and TRBJ2-7; no clear D. V lost 0 bases and J lost 2, with 8 bases in between. Germline V gives CDR1 SNHLY, CDR2 FYNNEI. This CDR3 comprises 14 residues. CDR3 loop: CASSEALVPYEQYF. As DNA, the CDR3 is TGTGCCAGCAGTGAAGCGCTTGTCCCCTACGAGCAGTACTTC.

This chain connects TRBV28 to TRBJ1-1; D is unresolved. This CDR3 region has 13 residues. V lost 5 bases and J lost 6, with 13 bases in between. Germline lookup yields CDR1 MDHEN and CDR2 SYDVKM. The CDR3, as DNA: TGTGCCAGCAGTATTACGTCTAGGGCTGAAGCTTTCTTT. Translation gives CASSITSRAEAFF.

The chain is built from TRBV28 and TRBJ1-5, with D unresolved. V was trimmed by 4 bases and J by 3 bases, leaving 7 bases between them. CDR3 size: 13 residues. Germline V gene data show CDR1 as MDHEN and CDR2 as SYDVKM. The CDR3 loop reads CASSSGNNQPQHF. The CDR3 nucleotides read TGTGCCAGCAGTTCGGGGAACAATCAGCCCCAGCATTTT.

This chain links TRBV19 with TRBJ1-5, with 9 bases that match TRBD1. The CDR3 consists of 16 residues. Per the germline V gene, CDR1 is LNHDA and CDR2 is SQIVND (reference sequence). V trimming: 4 bases; J trimming: 7 bases; junction bases outside the gene matches: 11. The DNA for the CDR3 is TGTGCCAGTAGTACTAACAGACAGGGGGGGGTCCAGCCCCAGCATTTT. Its translation: CASSTNRQGGVQPQHF.

This clone is a singleton in its sample. J is TRBJ1-4 and V is TRBV30, with a tentative D call TRBD1 (5 bases). The CDR3 has 14 amino acids. Per germline, CDR1 GTSNPN and CDR2 SVGIG (reference sequence). Trimming cost V 2 bases and J 0 bases, with 7 bases left between them. CDR3 residues: CAWSKTATNEKLFF. The CDR3, as DNA: TGTGCCTGGAGTAAGACAGCAACTAATGAAAAACTGTTTTTT. The whole variable domain, remainder taken from reference TRBV30 and TRBJ1-4, is SQTIHQWPATLVQPVGSPLSLECTVEGTSNPNLYWYRQAAGRGLQLLFYSVGIGQISSEVPQNLSASRPQDRQFILSSKKLLLSDSGFYLCAWSKTATNEKLFFGSGTQLSVL.

This clone was detected once. The chain is built from TRBV5-1 and TRBJ1-1, with D hard to call. V dropped 0 bases and J dropped 1 base, with 7 bases sitting between them. This CDR3 is 14 amino acids long. In germline, CDR1 is SGHRS, CDR2 YFSETQ. CDR3 in DNA: TGCGCCAGCAGCTTGGTGTCAGGGAACACTGAAGCTTTCTTT. As protein: CASSLVSGNTEAFF.

This chain links TRBV2 with TRBJ1-5; D gene unclear. Trimming took 3 bases from V and 0 from J, leaving 9 bases between them. Germline values: CDR1 SNHLY, CDR2 FYNNEI. CDR3 size: 15 residues. The CDR3 bases are TGTGCCAGCAGTGACGAAGTCGGTAGCAATCAGCCCCAGCATTTT. Protein product: CASSDEVGSNQPQHF.

The chain couples TRBV19 to TRBJ2-3; no clear D gene. V was pared by 5 bases and J by 4 bases, with 16 bases between. This CDR3 contains 15 residues. CDR1 and CDR2 (germline): LNHDA, SQIVND (reference sequence). DNA of the CDR3: TGTGCCAGTAGTGTTATGGGGAACATCCCAGATACGCAGTATTTT. This sequence encodes CASSVMGNIPDTQYF. The full variable domain, completed using reference TRBV19 and TRBJ2-3, is DGGITQSPKYLFRKEGQNVTLSCEQNLNHDAMYWYRQDPGQGLRLIYYSQIVNDFQKGDIAEGYSVSREKKESFPLTVTSAQKNPTAFYLCASSVMGNIPDTQYFGPGTRLTVL.

V usage is TRBV29-1 and J usage is TRBJ2-5; unclear D gene. Germline V gives CDR1 SQVTM, CDR2 ANQGSEA. Between the trimmed V and J ends, which lost 2 bases and 5 bases, there was a span of 6 bases. The CDR3 runs 11 residues. The DNA of the CDR3 is TGCAGCGTTGAAATATCGGAGACCCAGTACTTC. It yields the protein CSVEISETQYF.

The chain is built from TRBV3-1 (or the pseudogene TRBV3-2) and TRBJ1-5; TRBD1 matches 8 bases. Germline lookup yields CDR1 LGHDT and CDR2 YNNKEL (reference sequence). The junction had 7 bases not matched to a gene; V was cut back by 6 bases and J by 9 bases. The CDR3 runs to 13 residues. CDR3 loop: CASSQGAGRPQHF. The CDR3, as DNA: TGTGCCAGCAGTCAGGGGGCGGGCCGGCCCCAGCATTTT.